These 24 T cell receptor beta chains were all obtained from the same sample, sequenced in a study of graft-versus-host responses after intestinal transplantation. For these receptors, no antigen is known. The repertoire was sequenced with immunoSEQ multiplex PCR; TCRdb's copy has only in-frame clones and lacks some. The table records more than 95,000 clones, 80% to 95% of them present only once. This sample comprised unstimulated CD4+ T cells sorted from spleen or lymph node cells, obtained before intestinal transplant. The receptors were sampled from a human donor who received an intestinal transplant.

The gene calls are TRBV28 and TRBJ2-7; weak D call: TRBD2 (6 bases). V was cut by 4 bases and J by 5 bases, with 15 bases left in between. The CDR3 loop spans 14 amino acids. Germline V gives CDR1 MDHEN, CDR2 SYDVKM. In DNA, the CDR3 is TGTGCCAGCAGTTCCCCACCGGGAGTAAACGAGCAGTACTTC. This codes for CASSSPPGVNEQYF.

This chain links TRBV6-6 with TRBJ2-1; no reliable D call. Germline V gives CDR1 MNHNY, CDR2 SVGAGI (reference sequence). The CDR3 consists of 13 residues. The ends were cut back, 5 bases at V and 0 bases at J, with 5 bases in the middle. CDR3 DNA sequence: TGTGCCAGCAGTACCAGCTCCTACAATGAGCAGTTCTTC. Protein product: CASSTSSYNEQFF.

This chain joins TRBV7-6 and TRBJ2-1, with 12 positions matching TRBD2. The J segment lost 9 bases and the V segment lost 5 bases, leaving 11 bases of the junction unmatched. This CDR3 has 16 residues. Germline V gives CDR1 SGHVS, CDR2 FNYEAQ. The CDR3: CASSPSGLAGRGEQFF. CDR3 coding DNA: TGTGCCAGCAGCCCGTCCGGACTAGCGGGGCGGGGTGAGCAGTTCTTC. Using reference TRBV7-6 and TRBJ2-1 for the parts outside the CDR3, the full variable domain is GAGVSQSPRYKVTKRGQDVALRCDPISGHVSLYWYRQALGQGPEFLTYFNYEAQQDKSGLPNDRFSAERPEGSISTLTIQRTEQRDSAMYRCASSPSGLAGRGEQFFGPGTRLTVL.

The chain couples TRBV4-1 to TRBJ2-1; 9 positions match TRBD2. The CDR3 totals 16 residues. Germline V gives CDR1 MGHRA, CDR2 YSYEKL. J lost 4 bases, V lost 1 base, and 5 bases had no gene match. In DNA, the CDR3 is TGCGCCAGCAGCCAAGGGGGGACTAGCCGATACAATGAGCAGTTCTTC. Translation gives CASSQGGTSRYNEQFF.

This clone was observed a single time. The chain uses TRBV4-3 and TRBJ2-2; TRBD2 aligns across 8 bases. The CDR3 loop spans 16 amino acids. CDR1 and CDR2 from the germline V gene are LGHNA and YSLEER. Trimming took 2 bases from V and 4 from J; bases not matched to a gene: 6. CDR3 sequence reads: CASSQSGTRSTGELFF. As DNA, the CDR3 is TGCGCCAGCAGCCAATCCGGGACTAGGAGCACCGGGGAGCTGTTTTTT.

The chain is built from TRBV18 and TRBJ2-7, with 11 bases identical to TRBD1. The CDR3 length is 15 residues. The V gene's germline CDR1 is KGHSH and CDR2 LQKENI. The trim removed 3 bases at V and 9 bases at J, leaving 10 bases unmatched. CDR3 residues: CASSPRGQGGDVQYF. In DNA form, the CDR3 reads TGTGCCAGCTCACCGCGGGGACAGGGGGGAGACGTGCAGTACTTC. Using reference TRBV18 and TRBJ2-7 for the parts outside the CDR3, the full variable domain is NAGVMQNPRHLVRRRGQEARLRCSPMKGHSHVYWYRQLPEEGLKFMVYLQKENIIDESGMPKERFSAEFPKEGPSILRIQQVVRGDSAAYFCASSPRGQGGDVQYFGPGTRLTVT.

The chain recombines TRBV30 with TRBJ2-6; TRBD1 matches at 11 bases. The trim removed 8 bases at V and 0 bases at J, leaving 12 bases unmatched. The CDR3 loop spans 18 amino acids. Germline CDR1 GTSNPN, CDR2 SVGIG (reference sequence). CDR3 region: CARGAGQGAFSGANVLTF. The DNA for the CDR3 is TGTGCCCGGGGGGCCGGACAGGGGGCCTTCTCTGGGGCCAACGTCCTGACTTTC.

CDR3 bases: TGTGCCAGCAGCTTGCAGGCAGTGGGCTCACCCCTCCACTTT. Protein product: CASSLQAVGSPLHF. V gene TRBV5-4 combines with J gene TRBJ1-6; D unclear. This CDR3 is 14 amino acids long. Trimming took off 1 base at V and 10 bases at J, with 12 bases between the two ends. CDR1 and CDR2 (germline): SGHNT, YYREEE (reference sequence).

This clone was seen only once. The chain couples TRBV7-2 to TRBJ2-7; perhaps TRBD2 as D (5 bases). Germline CDR1 is SGHTA and CDR2 is FQGNSA. Trimming shortened V by 1 base and J by 3 bases, and 10 bases separated the two germline ends. There are 14 residues in the CDR3. The DNA of the CDR3 is TGTGCCAGCAGCTTAGTCGGGGATCACTACGAGCAGTACTTC. Amino acid sequence: CASSLVGDHYEQYF.

The rearrangement joins TRBV6-6 to TRBJ2-5; 9 bases match TRBD2. Germline V CDR1 and CDR2: MNHNY, SVGAGI (reference sequence). The CDR3 loop spans 16 amino acids. V shed 6 bases, J shed 4 bases, and the junction held 12 bases outside the gene matches. Written as DNA, the CDR3 is TGTGCCAGCAGCCCCGGGACTAGCCTTCGGAGAGAGACCCAGTACTTC. Its translation is CASSPGTSLRRETQYF.

This chain joins TRBV5-1 and TRBJ2-3; tentatively, D is TRBD2 (6 bases). Looked up from germline, CDR1 is SGHRS and CDR2 is YFSETQ. V was shortened by 7 bases and J by 2 bases, with 14 bases between the two germline ends. The CDR3 totals 14 residues. The CDR3 region is CASSRKGLTDTQYF. DNA of the CDR3: TGCGCCAGCTCTCGGAAGGGACTCACAGATACGCAGTATTTT.

The count of this clone is one. The J gene is TRBJ2-5, the V gene TRBV4-2; D is perhaps TRBD1 (6 bases). Per germline, CDR1 LGHNA and CDR2 YNFKEQ. The CDR3 extends over 16 amino acids. V lost 1 base, J lost 5 bases, and 17 bases lay in between. CDR3 amino acids: CASSQAAGTPRETQYF. As DNA, the CDR3 is TGTGCCAGCAGCCAAGCCGCCGGGACACCGCGTGAGACCCAGTACTTC.

Remarks on this clone: Its ends do not fully match the called genes, so a read error is possible. The V and J genes are TRBV7-9 and TRBJ2-5; 7 bases are a match to TRBD2. The germline V gene has CDR1 SEHNR and CDR2 FQNEAQ (reference sequence). The CDR3 length is 15 residues. CDR3 region: CATSLGASGQETQYF. Written as DNA, the CDR3 is TGTGCCACCAGCTTAGGTGCTAGCGGACAAGAGACCCAGTACTTC.

V is TRBV5-1 and J is TRBJ2-3, with TRBD2 matching over 9 bases. CDR3 length: 16 residues. The germline V gene has CDR1 SGHRS and CDR2 YFSETQ. V gave up 4 bases and J gave up 4 bases; unmatched junction bases: 10. CDR3 in DNA: TGCGCCAGCAGCCCTCCTCCAAGCGGGGGGTCAGATACGCAGTATTTT. It encodes CASSPPPSGGSDTQYF.

The chain combines TRBV6-1 with TRBJ1-6; D call uncertain. Between the trimmed V and J ends, which lost 2 bases and 7 bases, there was a span of 9 bases. The CDR3 length is 14 residues. The germline V gene has CDR1 MNHNS and CDR2 SASEGT. CDR3 bases: TGTGCCAGCAGTGAACGGTCCCTCAATTCACCCCTCCACTTT. Amino acids: CASSERSLNSPLHF.

The chain uses TRBV6-1 and TRBJ1-2, with D perhaps TRBD1 (6 bases). This CDR3 contains 15 residues. V lost 1 base to trimming and J lost 7 bases, with 16 bases between them. Germline V gives CDR1 MNHNS, CDR2 SASEGT. The CDR3 nucleotides are TGTGCCAGCAGTGAAGGATCGGCGCAGGGGCTTGGCTACACCTTC. Its translation: CASSEGSAQGLGYTF.

The chain combines TRBV27 with TRBJ2-1, with TRBD1 matching over 7 bases. Germline CDR1 is MNHEY and CDR2 is SMNVEV (reference sequence). The CDR3 extends over 17 amino acids. Unmatched junction bases numbered 14, after V lost 6 bases and J lost 3 bases. The chain's CDR3 is CASSVTPDRSRYNEQFF. CDR3 in DNA: TGTGCCAGCAGCGTAACTCCGGACAGGTCCCGCTACAATGAGCAGTTCTTC.

This rearrangement joins TRBV5-1 to TRBJ1-2, with 7 bases lining up with TRBD1. The germline V gene encodes CDR1 SGHRS and CDR2 YFSETQ. V trimming: 4 bases; J trimming: 4 bases; junction bases outside the gene matches: 7. The CDR3 sequence is 14 residues long. The CDR3 reads CASSPVTGLYGYTF. The DNA of the CDR3 is TGCGCCAGCAGCCCGGTGACAGGGCTCTATGGCTACACCTTC.

The J gene is TRBJ2-3, the V gene TRBV19, with 12 bases aligning to TRBD2. Germline CDR1 is LNHDA and CDR2 is SQIVND (reference sequence). The CDR3 loop spans 17 amino acids. The CDR3 sequence is CAMENKTSGSRTDTQYF. The CDR3 DNA sequence: TGTGCGATGGAGAATAAGACTAGCGGGAGTCGCACAGATACGCAGTATTTT.

The J gene is TRBJ1-2, the V gene TRBV6-5; a possible D gene is TRBD1 (6 bases). The germline gives CDR1 MNHEY, CDR2 SVGAGI. The CDR3 sequence is 12 residues long. The ends were cut back, 6 bases at V and 7 bases at J, with 12 bases in the middle. The CDR3 region is CASSLQGSGYTF. DNA of the CDR3: TGTGCCAGCAGCCTACAGGGCTCTGGCTACACCTTC.

V is TRBV5-1 and J is TRBJ2-1; 8 positions agree with TRBD1. Trimming took 5 bases from V and 2 from J; bases not matched to a gene: 9. Germline V gene sequence: CDR1 SGHRS, CDR2 YFSETQ. The length of the CDR3 is 16 residues. CDR3 nucleotide sequence: TGCGCCAGCAGAGACAGGGGTACTGGCACCTACAATGAGCAGTTCTTC. The encoded protein is CASRDRGTGTYNEQFF.

This chain uses TRBV18 with TRBJ2-7; a possible D gene is TRBD2 (6 bases). The germline V gene encodes CDR1 KGHSH and CDR2 LQKENI. The V end lost 3 bases, the J end lost 0 bases, and 15 bases lay between the germline ends. The CDR3 spans 16 residues. This CDR3 reads CASSPRDGSHSYEQYF. CDR3 in DNA: TGTGCCAGCTCACCCCGGGACGGGAGTCACTCCTACGAGCAGTACTTC.

The chain employs TRBV6-8 and TRBJ1-5; D perhaps matches TRBD1 (5 bases). With 0 bases removed from V and 0 bases from J, the gap between germline ends came to 6 bases. This CDR3 spans 15 amino acids. CDR1 and CDR2 (germline): MNHGY, SAAAGT. The CDR3 region is CASSYSQDSNQPQHF. Written as DNA, the CDR3 is TGTGCCAGCAGTTACTCACAGGATAGCAATCAGCCCCAGCATTTT.

The chain couples TRBV7-9 to TRBJ2-3; 8 nucleotides match TRBD2. The CDR3 spans 15 residues. J was trimmed by 4 bases and V by 2 bases; bases with no gene match: 5. Germline V gene sequence: CDR1 SEHNR, CDR2 FQNEAQ (reference sequence). In DNA, the CDR3 is TGTGCCAGCAGCTTATTGGCGGGAGGAGCAGATACGCAGTATTTT. Protein product: CASSLLAGGADTQYF.